The clone carrying this TCR beta chain is a singleton in its sample. Its antigen remains unidentified. The protocol was immunoSEQ multiplex PCR, while the TCRdb copy is restricted to in-frame clones and leaves out a portion. The sample holds around 100,000 clones, approximately 93% seen once. The sample is drawn from a study of graft-versus-host responses after intestinal transplantation. The sequencing used unstimulated CD8+ T cells sorted from spleen or lymph node cells, collected before transplant. The receptor was derived from a human donor who was the organ donor for an intestinal transplant.

CDR3 sequence: CASSLEGAYGYTF. The DNA of the CDR3 is TGTGCCAGCAGTTTAGAGGGGGCGTATGGCTACACCTTC. This chain links TRBV28 with TRBJ1-2; 7 bases line up with TRBD1. The V and J ends lost 2 bases and 5 bases, in that order; junction bases with no gene match: 2. The CDR3 extends over 13 amino acids. Germline V lookup: CDR1 MDHEN, CDR2 SYDVKM.